The T cell receptor beta chain under discussion was sequenced for a study of sequential checkpoint blockade in melanoma. The length of the CDR3 is 18 residues. V was pared by 5 bases and J by 4 bases, with 14 bases of the junction left unmatched. Per germline, CDR1 WNHNN and CDR2 SYGVQD (reference sequence). TCRdb keeps only in-frame clones here, not all; method: immunoSEQ multiplex PCR. The repertoire holds approximately 10,000 clones, with 77% as singletons. As to treatment: randomized to nivolumab then ipilimumab (arm A) or the reverse (arm B). No patient had prior DNA-damaging chemotherapy. From thawed PBMCs, live CD3+CD8+ cells negative for CD19 and CD56 were sorted. Judged by abundance, this clone is medium-sized (0.01 to 0.1%).

The chain has TRBV10-1 and TRBJ1-5, with 10 nucleotides matching TRBD1. The TCR originated in a human donor with melanoma. The material sequenced was CD8+ T cells sorted from blood (inferred from file names), taken from a patient given nivolumab and ipilimumab in sequence. CDR3 residues: CASSPTGGEDSENQPQHF. The CDR3 DNA reads TGCGCCAGCAGTCCGACAGGGGGCGAGGACTCAGAGAATCAGCCCCAGCATTTT.